This T cell receptor beta chain was profiled in a study of blood T cells in healthy people across ages. This clonotype appeared a single time. Then a second PCR, running roughly 7 to 11 cycles, was carried out with a sample-barcoded 5' primer and a J-beta primer mix. TCRdb analysed the 5' RACE reads with MiXCR anew, one entry per CDR3 protein. The sample includes about 780,000 distinct CDR3 sequences, about 47% of them seen just once. The ends were cut back, 7 bases at V and 0 bases at J, with 9 bases in the middle. Per the germline V gene, CDR1 is MNHNS and CDR2 is SASEGT. This CDR3 is 14 amino acids long.

V is TRBV6-1 and J is TRBJ2-2; D is uncertain. The clonotype was recovered from a man of 80 years or more in good health. The sequenced material came from blood. The CDR3 loop reads CASKQSANTGELFF. The DNA of the CDR3 is TGTGCCAGCAAGCAGAGCGCGAACACCGGGGAGCTGTTTTTT.